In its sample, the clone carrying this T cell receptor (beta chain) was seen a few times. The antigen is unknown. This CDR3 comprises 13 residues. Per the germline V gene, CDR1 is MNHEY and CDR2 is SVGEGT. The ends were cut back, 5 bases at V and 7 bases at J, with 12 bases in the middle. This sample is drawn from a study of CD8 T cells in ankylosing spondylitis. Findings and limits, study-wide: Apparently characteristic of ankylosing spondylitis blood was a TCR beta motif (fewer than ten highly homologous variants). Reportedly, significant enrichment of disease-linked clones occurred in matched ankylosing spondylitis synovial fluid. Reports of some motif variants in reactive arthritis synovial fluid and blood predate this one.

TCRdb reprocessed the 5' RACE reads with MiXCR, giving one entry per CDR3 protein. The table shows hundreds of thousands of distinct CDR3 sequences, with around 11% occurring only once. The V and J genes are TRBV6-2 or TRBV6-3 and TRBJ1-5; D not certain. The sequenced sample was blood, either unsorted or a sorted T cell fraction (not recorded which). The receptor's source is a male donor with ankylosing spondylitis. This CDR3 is CASSTSLVQPQHF. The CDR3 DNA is TGTGCCAGCAGTACCTCATTAGTCCAGCCCCAGCATTTT.